This is a list of T cell receptor beta chains from one sample in a study of blood T cells in healthy people across ages. MiXCR, run by TCRdb on the 5' RACE reads, gives a single entry per CDR3 protein. This table has 1.5 million to 1.8 million distinct CDR3 sequences, approximately 42% appearing once. The sequenced sample consisted of blood. The receptors were sampled from a woman under 30 in good health. CDR3s leave out the opening cysteine and the closing phenylalanine or tryptophan. Fields, in order: V gene, J gene, CDR3 protein.

V gene: TRBV4-3
J gene: TRBJ2-1
CDR3 protein: ASSLGSPRGNEQF

V gene: TRBV18
J gene: TRBJ1-4
CDR3 protein: ASSPPGAEKLF

V gene: TRBV7-9
J gene: TRBJ1-1
CDR3 protein: ASSLAGGKGTEAF

V gene: TRBV24-1
J gene: TRBJ2-1
CDR3 protein: ATSDSGQGDRSYNEQF

V gene: TRBV7-9
J gene: TRBJ2-1
CDR3 protein: ASSFQTPSYNEQF

V gene: TRBV5-1
J gene: TRBJ2-1
CDR3 protein: ASSALAGGDYNEQF

V gene: TRBV12-3/TRBV12-4
J gene: TRBJ2-7
CDR3 protein: ASRTGGESYEQY

V gene: TRBV7-2
J gene: TRBJ2-1
CDR3 protein: ASSKREGHNEQF

V gene: TRBV14
J gene: TRBJ2-1
CDR3 protein: ASSQGEGVNEQF

V gene: TRBV15
J gene: TRBJ1-1
CDR3 protein: ATSGGQVNTEAF

V gene: TRBV27
J gene: TRBJ1-6
CDR3 protein: ASSLGTGNNSPLH

V gene: TRBV7-2
J gene: TRBJ2-5
CDR3 protein: ASSPLLGGGQETQY

V gene: TRBV14
J gene: TRBJ2-5
CDR3 protein: ASSQDWGPQETQY

V gene: TRBV6-5
J gene: TRBJ2-5
CDR3 protein: ASRRSGQETQY

V gene: TRBV14
J gene: NA
CDR3 protein: ASSRDPDYEQY

V gene: TRBV12-3/TRBV12-4
J gene: TRBJ2-1
CDR3 protein: ASSLRQGAGEQF

V gene: TRBV15
J gene: TRBJ1-3
CDR3 protein: ATRETSSGNTIY

V gene: TRBV6-2/TRBV6-3
J gene: TRBJ2-2
CDR3 protein: ASTYLRTGPGELF

V gene: TRBV7-9
J gene: TRBJ1-5
CDR3 protein: ASSLGRGEANQPQH

V gene: TRBV2
J gene: TRBJ2-1
CDR3 protein: ASNGQKAYNEQF

V gene: TRBV12-5
J gene: TRBJ2-5
CDR3 protein: ASGLRETQY

V gene: TRBV29-1
J gene: TRBJ1-1
CDR3 protein: SVGNRLNWNTEAF

V gene: TRBV7-9
J gene: TRBJ1-2
CDR3 protein: ASSPFLSGYT

V gene: TRBV20-1
J gene: TRBJ2-5
CDR3 protein: SARVTGQETQY

V gene: TRBV20-1
J gene: TRBJ2-1
CDR3 protein: SARDTSGRSEQF

V gene: TRBV3-1
J gene: TRBJ1-5
CDR3 protein: ASSRAGTDNQPQH

V gene: TRBV9
J gene: TRBJ1-6
CDR3 protein: ASSADWSSYNSPLH

V gene: TRBV4-1
J gene: TRBJ2-1
CDR3 protein: ASSQDGPRVGFNEQF

V gene: TRBV20-1
J gene: TRBJ1-5
CDR3 protein: SARTDLPKGGQPQH

V gene: TRBV29-1
J gene: TRBJ2-3
CDR3 protein: SVEEGPPTDTQY

V gene: TRBV7-9
J gene: TRBJ1-2
CDR3 protein: ASSPTTGVAYGYT

V gene: TRBV7-8
J gene: TRBJ2-7
CDR3 protein: ASSPSTDYEQY

V gene: TRBV27
J gene: TRBJ2-4
CDR3 protein: ASSLSGRSAKNIQY

V gene: TRBV9
J gene: TRBJ2-1
CDR3 protein: ASSPNRGLSSYNEQF

V gene: TRBV7-2
J gene: TRBJ2-3
CDR3 protein: ASSFKLDTDTQY

V gene: TRBV5-6
J gene: TRBJ2-3
CDR3 protein: ASSRGTASTDTQY

V gene: TRBV6-6
J gene: TRBJ1-2
CDR3 protein: ASSYRRVGYT

V gene: TRBV7-8
J gene: TRBJ2-1
CDR3 protein: ASSLSGSGSYNEQF

V gene: TRBV29-1
J gene: TRBJ1-4
CDR3 protein: SVEGLGANDEKLF

V gene: TRBV12-3/TRBV12-4
J gene: TRBJ1-1
CDR3 protein: ASSMDRVNTEAF

V gene: TRBV27
J gene: TRBJ2-7
CDR3 protein: ASSWQKTYEQY

V gene: TRBV5-1
J gene: TRBJ2-7
CDR3 protein: ASSLLHFGEQY

V gene: TRBV20-1
J gene: TRBJ1-6
CDR3 protein: SARRDSRNSPLH

V gene: TRBV27
J gene: TRBJ2-7
CDR3 protein: ASSLYVAPTGAYEQY

V gene: TRBV6-2/TRBV6-3
J gene: TRBJ2-4
CDR3 protein: ASSYSTRGWQY

V gene: TRBV7-2
J gene: TRBJ1-1
CDR3 protein: ASSLASVGTEAF

V gene: TRBV24-1
J gene: TRBJ1-1
CDR3 protein: ATSETGRMNTEAF

V gene: TRBV5-1
J gene: TRBJ1-2
CDR3 protein: ASSLDQGNVGYT

V gene: TRBV6-2/TRBV6-3
J gene: TRBJ2-2
CDR3 protein: ASSYAGELF

V gene: TRBV9
J gene: TRBJ1-1
CDR3 protein: ASSPQGGDHTEAF

V gene: TRBV2
J gene: TRBJ1-1
CDR3 protein: ASSKIDNTEAF

V gene: TRBV12-3/TRBV12-4
J gene: TRBJ2-3
CDR3 protein: ASTSSSTQY

V gene: TRBV4-1
J gene: TRBJ2-7
CDR3 protein: ASSQVGRVYEQY

V gene: TRBV28
J gene: TRBJ2-5
CDR3 protein: ASSLNWQETQY